This T cell receptor beta chain is drawn from a study of graft-versus-host responses after intestinal transplantation. Findings and caveats of the study: There was an association between peak levels of circulating GvH clones and early post-transplant HvG declines.

Graft-derived tissue was subjected to processing to liberate intraepithelial and lamina propria lymphocytes. A word on this clone: Antigen: not known.

Trimming removed 1 base from V and 4 bases from J; junction bases left unmatched: 13. Per germline, CDR1 SEHNR and CDR2 FQNEAQ (reference sequence). The CDR3 is made up of 17 amino acids. The assay was immunoSEQ multiplex PCR, and TCRdb's table has in-frame clones only and misses some. The profile shows 50,000 to 75,000 clones, about 89% of them singletons. The sequence was obtained from a human patient who received an intestinal transplant, so some T cells may come from the graft donor. V is TRBV7-9 and J is TRBJ2-7; TRBD2 aligns across 7 bases. The sequencing here drew on ileum tissue, taken around 350 days after transplant. CDR3 nucleotides: TGTGCCAGCAGCTTAGGAAAAGGTAGGGACTACAATTACGAGCAGTACTTC. This sequence encodes CASSLGKGRDYNYEQYF.